A single sample gave rise to the 27 T cell receptor beta chains below, sequenced in a study of blood T cell repertoires in COVID-19. Libraries were prepared by immunoSEQ multiplex PCR; TCRdb keeps only in-frame clonotypes and omits some of them. The sample consists of about 230,000 clones, 75% to 90% of them appearing once. The sequencing sample was made of PBMCs or T cells enriched from blood (not recorded which). The receptors come from a woman in her thirties who had been exposed to COVID-19.

The CDR3 nucleotides are TGCGCCAGCAGCTCACGGGGACAGGGGTATTTTAACACTGAAGCTTTCTTT. Its translation is CASSSRGQGYFNTEAFF. The J gene is TRBJ1-1, the V gene TRBV5-1; 10 bases map to TRBD1. The CDR3 is made up of 17 amino acids. From germline, CDR1 is SGHRS and CDR2 YFSETQ. Trimming cost V 3 bases and J 2 bases; bases outside gene matches: 10.

The V call is TRBV7-9, the J call TRBJ2-1; TRBD1 agrees at 7 bases. The length of the CDR3 is 15 residues. The junction had 5 bases not matched to a gene; V was cut back by 5 bases and J by 1 base. Germline V gene sequence: CDR1 SEHNR, CDR2 FQNEAQ (reference sequence). The CDR3 sequence: CASSPGQVSYNEQFF. The DNA for the CDR3 is TGTGCCAGCAGCCCAGGACAGGTTTCCTACAATGAGCAGTTCTTC.

About this clone: The same CDR3 arises from other DNA sequences in this sample as well. The chain employs TRBV15 and TRBJ2-7; no clear D gene. The germline gives CDR1 LNHNV, CDR2 YYDKDF (reference sequence). The CDR3 totals 14 residues. V gave up 1 base and J gave up 0 bases, with 7 bases separating them. The CDR3 coding sequence is TGTGCCACCAGCAGAGGCGGAAGCTCCTACGAGCAGTACTTC. This encodes CATSRGGSSYEQYF.

This clone was counted once. The chain links TRBV30 to TRBJ1-1, with 9 bases that match TRBD1. Germline V lookup: CDR1 GTSNPN, CDR2 SVGIG (reference sequence). The CDR3 has 14 residues. V was pared by 3 bases and J by 0 bases, with 2 bases of the junction left unmatched. The CDR3 sequence is CAWRGQGMNTEAFF. The CDR3 nucleotides are TGTGCCTGGAGGGGACAGGGTATGAACACTGAAGCTTTCTTT.

The chain recombines TRBV5-1 with TRBJ2-2; D call uncertain. The CDR3 loop spans 15 amino acids. Per the germline V gene, CDR1 is SGHRS and CDR2 is YFSETQ. V was trimmed by 0 bases and J by 1 base, leaving 7 bases between them. CDR3 bases: TGCGCCAGCAGCTTGGATAGCAGGAACACCGGGGAGCTGTTTTTT. It codes for CASSLDSRNTGELFF.

This rearrangement joins TRBV5-5 to TRBJ1-2, with TRBD1 identical over 8 bases. The CDR3 has 17 amino acids. Looked up from germline, CDR1 is SGHKS and CDR2 is YYEKEE (reference sequence). Trimming removed 1 base from V and 6 bases from J; junction bases left unmatched: 14. The CDR3 DNA reads TGTGCCAGCAGCTTGCTCCCCGATTCGGACAGGGACAATGGCTACACCTTC. Translated, it gives CASSLLPDSDRDNGYTF.

The genes are TRBV28 and TRBJ1-2, with unresolved D. The V and J ends lost 4 bases and 0 bases respectively, with 9 bases between them. Germline V gives CDR1 MDHEN, CDR2 SYDVKM. The CDR3 is 14 amino acids. The CDR3 is CASSSEDANYGYTF. CDR3 nucleotides: TGTGCCAGCAGTTCCGAGGATGCTAACTATGGCTACACCTTC.

CDR3 bases: TGTGCCAGCAGCCAAGGGACTAGCACAGATACGCAGTATTTT. This encodes CASSQGTSTDTQYF. The chain combines TRBV3-1 (or the pseudogene TRBV3-2) with TRBJ2-3, with D perhaps TRBD2 (5 bases). V lost 1 base and J 0 bases, leaving 5 bases between the germline ends. The CDR3 runs to 14 residues. Germline CDR1 LGHDT, CDR2 YNNKEL (reference sequence).

CDR3 in amino acids: CASISTSGISYEQYF. In DNA, the CDR3 is TGTGCCAGCATATCGACTAGCGGGATCTCCTACGAGCAGTACTTC. The chain uses TRBV6-5 and TRBJ2-7; 11 bases map to TRBD2. V shed 7 bases, J shed 0 bases, and the junction held 5 bases outside the gene matches. Germline values: CDR1 MNHEY, CDR2 SVGAGI. This CDR3 contains 15 residues.

The chain employs TRBV19 and TRBJ2-5, with TRBD1 identical over 9 bases. Trimming cost V 6 bases and J 5 bases; bases outside gene matches: 10. The CDR3 contains 15 residues. CDR1 is LNHDA, CDR2 SQIVND, per germline (reference sequence). The CDR3 sequence is CASSLTGGRGETQYF. CDR3 coding DNA: TGTGCCAGTAGCTTGACAGGGGGAAGAGGCGAGACCCAGTACTTC.

V and J are TRBV14 and TRBJ2-3, with 7 bases matching TRBD1. With V trimmed by 5 bases and J by 0 bases, 5 bases remained unmatched. This CDR3 spans 15 amino acids. The germline CDR1 and CDR2 sequences are SGHDN and FVKESK. The CDR3 DNA sequence: TGTGCCAGCAGCTTGGGACAGACTAGCACAGATACGCAGTATTTT. It yields the protein CASSLGQTSTDTQYF. Complete variable domain (other parts from reference TRBV14 and TRBJ2-3): EAGVTQFPSHSVIEKGQTVTLRCDPISGHDNLYWYRRVMGKEIKFLLHFVKESKQDESGMPNNRFLAERTGGTYSTLKVQPAELEDSGVYFCASSLGQTSTDTQYFGPGTRLTVL.

This rearrangement joins TRBV9 to TRBJ1-2; perhaps TRBD1 as D (6 bases). The CDR3 totals 14 residues. Per germline, CDR1 SGDLS and CDR2 YYNGEE. V lost 5 bases, J lost 8 bases, and 19 bases lay in between. CDR3 in DNA: TGTGCCAGCAGTAAAACAGGGACCGGTGGGGGCTACACCTTC. Protein: CASSKTGTGGGYTF.

This chain joins TRBV7-3 and TRBJ1-1, with D unresolved. The CDR3 totals 13 residues. Trimming pared 6 bases from V and 3 bases from J, leaving 11 bases between. From germline, CDR1 is SGHTA and CDR2 FQGTGA. The CDR3 DNA reads as TGTGCCAGCAGGGGAGGGCTTTACACTGAAGCTTTCTTT. As protein: CASRGGLYTEAFF.

The chain couples TRBV9 to TRBJ1-5; 9 bases map to TRBD1. This CDR3 is 13 amino acids long. V dropped 4 bases and J dropped 6; count of bases not matched to a gene: 2. The germline gives CDR1 SGDLS, CDR2 YYNGEE. The CDR3 protein is CASSLTGGQPQHF. DNA for the CDR3: TGTGCCAGCAGCTTGACAGGGGGTCAGCCCCAGCATTTT.

The chain employs TRBV5-1 and TRBJ1-2; 9 positions agree with TRBD1. This CDR3 contains 14 residues. V trimming: 2 bases; J trimming: 8 bases; junction bases outside the gene matches: 7. Germline-derived CDR1 and CDR2 are SGHRS and YFSETQ. The CDR3 protein is CASSFRTGEKGYTF. For the CDR3, the DNA is TGCGCCAGCAGCTTCCGGACAGGGGAGAAAGGCTACACCTTC.

The chain uses TRBV3-1 (or the pseudogene TRBV3-2) and TRBJ1-2, with unresolved D. This CDR3 is 13 amino acids long. Germline V CDR1 and CDR2: LGHDT, YNNKEL (reference sequence). V lost 4 bases, J lost 7 bases, and 13 bases lay in between. The CDR3: CASSPFTGFGYTF. As DNA, the CDR3 is TGTGCCAGCAGCCCTTTCACGGGTTTTGGCTACACCTTC.

The chain links TRBV5-5 to TRBJ1-1; 7 bases match TRBD1. The trim removed 7 bases at V and 11 bases at J, leaving 17 bases unmatched. Germline V lookup: CDR1 SGHKS, CDR2 YYEKEE (reference sequence). This CDR3 region has 14 residues. The CDR3 reads CASGATGLEGEAFF. The CDR3 DNA is TGTGCCAGCGGCGCGACAGGGCTTGAGGGTGAGGCTTTCTTT.

DNA for the CDR3: TGCAGTGGGACTAAACGAGAGACCCAGTACTTC. This gives the protein CSGTKRETQYF. The genes are TRBV20-1 and TRBJ2-5, with D possibly TRBD2 on 6 matching bases. CDR3 length: 11 amino acids. Trimming removed 7 bases from V and 4 bases from J, with 10 bases in between. Germline V gene lookup returns CDR1 DFQATT and CDR2 SNEGSKA (reference sequence).

The chain carries TRBV2 and TRBJ1-1; 11 bases map to TRBD1. V lost 6 bases and J lost 4; bases outside the gene matches: 10. The CDR3 runs 16 residues. The germline V gene encodes CDR1 SNHLY and CDR2 FYNNEI. The CDR3 nucleotides are TGTGCCAGCAGCCGGGACAGGGGGTGGGATGGCACTGAAGCTTTCTTT. This translates into CASSRDRGWDGTEAFF.

CDR3 sequence: CASSQRNSGAGELFF. CDR3 nucleotide sequence: TGCGCCAGCAGCCAGAGAAATAGCGGGGCCGGGGAGCTGTTTTTT. The chain joins TRBV4-1 to TRBJ2-2; 8 nucleotides agree with TRBD2. V lost 3 bases to trimming and J lost 6 bases; unmatched junction nucleotides: 6. This CDR3 spans 15 amino acids. The germline gives CDR1 MGHRA, CDR2 YSYEKL.

The rearrangement links TRBV10-3 to TRBJ1-5; D is undetermined. The CDR3 spans 13 residues. The V gene lost 1 base and the J gene lost 4 bases, with 5 bases spanning the gap. Germline lookup yields CDR1 ENHRY and CDR2 SYGVKD. CDR3 sequence reads: CAISEYGNQPQHF. CDR3 bases: TGTGCCATCAGTGAGTACGGGAATCAGCCCCAGCATTTT.

The chain links TRBV11-2 to TRBJ2-7; the D gene is possibly TRBD1 (6 bases). This CDR3 has 13 residues. The germline V gene encodes CDR1 SGHAT and CDR2 FQNNGV. Deletions cut 5 bases from V and 2 bases from J, with 10 bases between. CDR3 coding DNA: TGTGCCAGCAGCAGGGGGACGACCTACGAGCAGTACTTC. It yields the protein CASSRGTTYEQYF.

The CDR3 reads CAWSDGGIHQPQHF. DNA for the CDR3: TGTGCCTGGAGTGATGGAGGTATTCATCAGCCCCAGCATTTT. The genes are TRBV30 and TRBJ1-5; D unclear. Trimming took 1 base from V and 5 from J, leaving 12 bases between them. CDR3 size: 14 residues. Germline V gene data show CDR1 as GTSNPN and CDR2 as SVGIG (reference sequence).

This clone came up a few times. The chain couples TRBV19 to TRBJ2-5; 13 bases line up with TRBD2. Trimming at V came to 8 bases and at J to 4 bases, leaving 4 bases not matched to a gene. The CDR3 consists of 14 residues. Germline-derived CDR1 and CDR2 are LNHDA and SQIVND (reference sequence). CDR3 DNA: TGTGCCAGTGGCGGGACTAGCGGGGTAGAGACCCAGTACTTC. Translating it yields CASGGTSGVETQYF.

The chain recombines TRBV28 with TRBJ1-1, with D perhaps TRBD1 (6 bases). The germline gives CDR1 MDHEN, CDR2 SYDVKM. The V end lost 7 bases, the J end lost 8 bases, and 17 bases lay between the germline ends. This CDR3 spans 13 amino acids. CDR3 bases: TGTGCCAGCACTCCGGGGGGGCTAGGAGAAGCTTTCTTT. Its protein is CASTPGGLGEAFF.

The chain uses TRBV4-1 and TRBJ1-1; D gene ambiguous. Germline CDR1 MGHRA, CDR2 YSYEKL. The V and J ends lost 0 bases and 1 base respectively, with 6 bases between them. The length of the CDR3 is 14 residues. CDR3 in DNA: TGCGCCAGCAGCCAAGACAGAAGGAACACTGAAGCTTTCTTT. Translation: CASSQDRRNTEAFF.

The chain recombines TRBV14 with TRBJ1-3; D is perhaps TRBD1 (5 bases). The CDR3 has 15 amino acids. V lost 3 bases and J lost 4, with 13 bases in between. The germline gives CDR1 SGHDN, CDR2 FVKESK. DNA of the CDR3: TGTGCCAGCAGCCAGGCCTACAGGCGAGGAAACACCATATATTTT. Amino acids: CASSQAYRRGNTIYF.